The clone carrying this TCR beta chain was found a few times. The data were obtained in a study of identical twins. MiXCR was run by TCRdb on the 5' RACE reads, yielding one entry per CDR3 protein. The sample holds 1.5 million to 2 million distinct CDR3 sequences; under 35% are singletons and the top ten take under 0.35%. V lost 8 bases, J lost 3 bases, and 1 base stayed unmatched. Germline V CDR1 and CDR2: KGHDR, SFDVKD. CDR3 length equals 13 residues. The material sequenced was cord blood. The chain couples TRBV24-1 to TRBJ2-3, with 10 positions matching TRBD1. The source of this sequence is a newborn girl in good health. This CDR3 reads CATMGQGTDTQYF. The CDR3 DNA reads TGTGCCACCATGGGACAGGGGACAGATACGCAGTATTTT.